This T cell receptor (beta chain) was profiled in a study of CD8 T cells in ankylosing spondylitis. Study conclusions and caveats: It appeared that ankylosing spondylitis blood was characterized by a TCR beta motif of under ten highly homologous variants.

TCRdb redid the calling of the 5' RACE reads with MiXCR, one entry per CDR3 protein. The repertoire holds 350,000 to 550,000 distinct CDR3 sequences, with 25% to 30% as singletons. As to this clonotype: Its target is not known.

The J segment lost 8 bases and the V segment lost 1 base, leaving 5 bases of the junction unmatched. In germline, CDR1 is SGHAT, CDR2 FQNNGV. This CDR3 region has 15 residues. This receptor was taken from a male donor with ankylosing spondylitis. This chain joins TRBV11-2 and TRBJ1-4; 9 bases match TRBD1. The sample consisted of blood, either unsorted or a sorted T cell fraction (not recorded which). Here the CDR3 DNA reads TGTGCCAGCAGCTTAGCCCGGACAGGGGTGGAAAAACTGTTTTTT. Its translation: CASSLARTGVEKLFF.